This TCR beta chain was identified during a study of shared clonotypes between healthy human individuals (dated by TCRdb to 2018 to 2021). Background on the whole study: Two women and three men aged 18 to 49 years were included in the cohort. For each donor, CD4 naive and CD4 memory were each given three plates, CD8 naive was given two plates, and CD8 memory was given one plate. Blood TCR repertoires of five healthy adults were deeply sequenced to estimate repertoire size and the extent of clonotype sharing between individuals. To increase sequencing depth and limit assay-specific biases, TCR repertoire library preparation and sequencing were carried out by different laboratories using diverse techniques. Leukapheresis yielded between about 0.9 and 9.5 billion PBMCs per donor.

The germline V gene yields SGHVS for CDR1 and FQNEAQ for CDR2. V is reduced by 6 bases and J by 1 base, leaving a spacing of 15 bases between them. The CDR3 spans 15 residues, from the cysteine through the phenylalanine. Left in the record is the CDR3 DNA by itself, 45 bases read in frame from the first base. Healthy HIV-negative adults with no recently reported acute infections or vaccinations were included as donors. Every donor was a Caucasian adult living in Nashville, Tennessee, USA. CD4+ T cells were enriched by magnetic negative selection, after which naive cells were positively selected on CD45RA and the negative fraction was taken as the memory subset. Blood was collected by leukapheresis, and PBMCs were isolated by Ficoll-Histopaque density gradient centrifugation and then cryopreserved in liquid nitrogen vapor phase. Analytical flow cytometry was used to check the purity and quantity of each magnetically sorted T cell population. From each sorted fraction, genomic DNA was isolated and quantified by UV absorbance on a Nanodrop 2000c.

TCR CDR3 regions were amplified from genomic DNA by multiplex PCR using the deep immunoSEQ assay. For each cell subset, the extracted genomic DNA was distributed evenly across all wells of several immunoSEQ 96-well plates, and each plate served as one replicate. For sorted subsets, each replicate PCR was loaded with 200 ng genomic DNA, equivalent to approximately 27,000 T cell genomes. Purified libraries were measured with a Qubit 3.0 fluorometer, size-checked on a Bioanalyzer 2100, and measured again with the KAPA Library Quantification kit. Every immunoSEQ 96-well plate was sequenced on a separate single-read 150-cycle Illumina NextSeq 550 flow cell. Processing in the source paper ran as follows. Because the immunoSEQ output included only junctional sequences and no quality scores, the filtering could not be the same as the filtering used for full-length reads. Sequences were annotated with PyIR, a Python wrapper for IgBLAST v1.9, using IMGT germline references to assign V/J genes and CDR3. Reads were filtered out if the reads had weak V/J assignments (E-value above 1e-6), no CDR3, stop codons, out-of-frame junctions, or ambiguous translated residues. V3J clonotypes were defined as sequences sharing an identical inferred V gene, J gene, and CDR3 amino acid sequence. Percentage overlap between repertoires was computed as shared unique clonotypes divided by the size of the smaller repertoire. Three approaches were used to assess repertoire richness: RTK rarefaction, the Chao1 estimator, and Recon v2.1 estimates of unobserved clonotypes. Generation probabilities were computed with OLGA for all TCRbeta clonotypes obtained by the gDNA method from several donors. Here the immuneACCESS table is served through TCRdb, limited to in-frame sequences with V and J called. Missing clones are a known gap in these copies; in checked studies unresolved V genes cover under half, and the rest lacks a known reason. For V, J and clone size, that table is used; D and trimming come from the DNA. Recorded for this sample are 640,000 or so clones; 60% to 80% of them occurred a single time. The ten largest clones take up 1.5% to 2% of the sample.

Details on this clone: Its antigen is not yet known. No per-base quality is available; no much larger clone lies one base away.

The study at large found these results: Compared with non-shared clonotypes, the clonotypes found in all four sorted-subset donors had higher generation probabilities. Pairwise subsampling led to the expectation that sequencing depth would affect the degree of clonotype sharing among donors. Even with the large sequencing depth, rarefaction of the sorted-subset datasets indicated that sequencing was incomplete. Larger estimated clonotype richness was generally found for naive subsets than for memory subsets. The genetic and exposure-history diversity represented was limited by the small number of donors. Across four donors, around 5.4% of naive CD4, 3.5% of naive CD8, about 2.3% of memory CD4, and approximately 0.4% of memory CD8 clonotypes were shared. Sampling was limited to blood, and TCR repertoires in tissue likely differ from TCR repertoires in blood.

The receptor chain draws on TRBV7-8 and TRBJ2-5, and TRBD1 may be the D gene, going by 7 matching bases. The TCR comes from a woman in her 30s in good health. The source material was memory CD4+ T cells sorted from blood. The meaning of the sample's cell subset or site label: CD45RA-negative fraction. The CDR3 region has the sequence CASSPARGAQETQYF. The DNA reads TGTGCCAGCAGTCCTGCCAGGGGGGCCCAAGAGACCCAGTACTTC.